A single sample is the source of the 10 T cell receptor beta chains below, sequenced in a study of blood T cells in healthy people across ages. It was with a sample-barcoded 5' primer and a J-beta primer mix that a second PCR of about 6 to 12 cycles was run. One entry per CDR3 protein, called by TCRdb with MiXCR from the 5' RACE reads. The sample includes 1.5 million to 2 million distinct CDR3 sequences, about 28% seen only once; the top ten take over 7%. Sequencing was performed on blood. The receptors derive from a woman in her thirties in good health.

The chain carries TRBV5-1 and TRBJ2-6, with D maybe TRBD1 (6 bases). Between the trimmed V and J ends, which lost 1 base and 2 bases, there was a span of 10 bases. Germline CDR1 SGHRS, CDR2 YFSETQ. This CDR3 region has 16 residues. The CDR3 is CASSLYTGTGANVLTF. CDR3 coding DNA: TGCGCCAGCAGCTTGTACACAGGGACTGGGGCCAACGTCCTGACTTTC.

J is TRBJ1-2 and V is TRBV6-5; D is undetermined. The CDR3 contains 15 residues. Germline CDR1 is MNHEY and CDR2 is SVGAGI. V gave up 0 bases and J gave up 4 bases, with 12 bases separating them. For the CDR3, the DNA is TGTGCCAGCAGTTACTCCGGCCGGGCGAGCTATGGCTACACCTTC. Translation: CASSYSGRASYGYTF.

The chain has TRBV6-2 or TRBV6-3 and TRBJ2-7; the match to TRBD2 covers 9 bases. The CDR3 is 17 residues long. From germline, CDR1 is MNHEY and CDR2 SVGEGT. V was clipped by 2 bases and J by 3 bases; unmatched bases: 11. Here the CDR3 reads CASSYPSSASGDYEQYF. For the CDR3, the DNA is TGTGCCAGCAGTTACCCCTCCTCGGCTAGCGGGGACTACGAGCAGTACTTC.

This clonotype was picked up a small number of times. The CDR3 reads CAISESKNSGVTDTQYF. In DNA form, the CDR3 reads TGTGCCATCAGTGAGTCGAAGAATAGCGGGGTCACAGATACGCAGTATTTT. This sequence joins TRBV10-3 and TRBJ2-3; 8 nucleotides line up with TRBD2. V lost 0 bases, J lost 2 bases, and 7 bases stayed unmatched. In germline, CDR1 is ENHRY, CDR2 SYGVKD. CDR3 length: 17 amino acids.

CDR3 loop: CASSQGLLSLGSNQPQHF. For the CDR3, the DNA is TGCGCCAGCAGCCAAGGCCTGCTGTCCTTGGGAAGCAATCAGCCCCAGCATTTT. The genes are TRBV4-1 and TRBJ1-5, with no clear D. The CDR3 totals 18 residues. Trimming cost V 1 base and J 1 base, with 17 bases left between them. Germline V gene lookup returns CDR1 MGHRA and CDR2 YSYEKL.

The rearrangement links TRBV12-3 or TRBV12-4 to TRBJ1-5, with a weak D call TRBD1 (5 bases). The CDR3 spans 15 residues. V dropped 5 bases and J dropped 11 bases, with 22 bases sitting between them. Here the CDR3 reads CASSKEGRAGLAQHF. DNA for the CDR3: TGTGCCAGCAGTAAAGAGGGACGGGCGGGATTGGCCCAGCATTTT.

This rearrangement joins TRBV28 to TRBJ2-4, with 8 positions matching TRBD1. The CDR3 extends over 17 amino acids. Germline CDR1 reads MDHEN; CDR2 reads SYDVKM. V trimming: 6 bases; J trimming: 3 bases; junction bases outside the gene matches: 13. CDR3 sequence (DNA): TGTGCCAGCAGGCTAGGTGGACAGGGCCTGAACAAAAACATTCAGTACTTC. It translates to CASRLGGQGLNKNIQYF.

The chain carries TRBV29-1 and TRBJ1-2; D ambiguous. V lost 6 bases and J 3 bases, leaving 11 bases between the germline ends. This CDR3 is built from 12 residues. The germline gives CDR1 SQVTM, CDR2 ANQGSEA. The CDR3 nucleotides are TGCAGCGTGAAAGAGGAGGACTATGGCTACACCTTC. It translates to CSVKEEDYGYTF.

This clonotype is a singleton in its sample. The genes are TRBV15 and TRBJ2-7, with a possible D match to TRBD1 (6 bases). The CDR3 consists of 14 residues. Between the trimmed V and J ends, which lost 5 bases and 10 bases, there was a span of 21 bases. Germline V gene lookup returns CDR1 LNHNV and CDR2 YYDKDF (reference sequence). CDR3 protein: CATSLVSGVGGQYF. As DNA, the CDR3 is TGTGCCACCAGCTTGGTTTCAGGGGTGGGTGGCCAGTACTTC.

The chain links TRBV12-3 or TRBV12-4 to TRBJ2-2; no reliable D call. Trimming left V 3 bases short and J 4 bases short, with 6 bases between. The CDR3 is made up of 13 amino acids. The CDR3 reads CASSFLFTGELFF. The CDR3 DNA reads as TGTGCCAGCAGTTTCCTATTCACCGGGGAGCTGTTTTTT.